This T cell receptor beta chain was identified during a study of T-cell reconstitution after alpha-beta-depleted transplantation in children. Study-wide results and limits: Among T cells one year after transplant, newly produced cells accounted for most counts and diversity. Several hundred expanded graft clones reportedly were the source of alpha-beta T cells about two months after transplant. The origin of high day-60 TCRbeta diversity in some patients lay in surviving recipient T cells and thymic progenitors.

There are many counts of this clonotype. Its specificity is unknown. Unique molecular identifiers tagged the TCRbeta library. TCRdb reanalysed the PCR reads using MiXCR and keeps one entry per CDR3 protein. The sample yields 97,000 or so distinct CDR3 sequences, about 6.8% seen once. Trimming took 5 bases from V and 0 from J, leaving 13 bases between them. CDR1 is SEHNR, CDR2 FQNEAQ, per germline (reference sequence). The CDR3 spans 15 residues. The sample in question was PBMCs, obtained before TCRalphabeta/CD19-depleted stem cell transplant. This rearrangement joins TRBV7-9 to TRBJ1-2; D is unresolved. The source of this sequence is a boy aged 2 to 10 with acute lymphoblastic leukemia, due to receive a stem cell transplant. CDR3 DNA: TGTGCCAGCAGCCCCGGACCAACAGCTAACTATGGCTACACCTTC. Residues: CASSPGPTANYGYTF.